This section outlines one T cell receptor beta chain sequence together with its context. Its antigen is unidentified. CDR1 is LNHDA, CDR2 SQIVND, per germline (reference sequence). The ends were cut back, 6 bases at V and 5 bases at J, with 4 bases in the middle. The CDR3 covers 10 residues. The PCR made use of 60 Vbeta and 13 Jbeta primers. The table came from immunoSEQ multiplex PCR; TCRdb's copy has only in-frame clones and leaves some out. The data contain under 200,000 clones, roughly 80% of them singletons. The sample originates from a study of cytomegalovirus exposure and HLA in healthy donors. Study results and caveats: V- and J-gene trimming of TCR beta was linked (in a later analysis) to a missense DCLRE1C variant. Within a later analysis, the majority of CMV-associated TCR beta chains appeared HLA-restricted.

The clonotype was recovered from a human donor in good health. The chain uses TRBV19 and TRBJ1-2, with D uncertain. Sequenced input: PBMCs. The CDR3 bases are TGTGCCAGTAGAGCTTATGGCTACACCTTC. Residues: CASRAYGYTF.